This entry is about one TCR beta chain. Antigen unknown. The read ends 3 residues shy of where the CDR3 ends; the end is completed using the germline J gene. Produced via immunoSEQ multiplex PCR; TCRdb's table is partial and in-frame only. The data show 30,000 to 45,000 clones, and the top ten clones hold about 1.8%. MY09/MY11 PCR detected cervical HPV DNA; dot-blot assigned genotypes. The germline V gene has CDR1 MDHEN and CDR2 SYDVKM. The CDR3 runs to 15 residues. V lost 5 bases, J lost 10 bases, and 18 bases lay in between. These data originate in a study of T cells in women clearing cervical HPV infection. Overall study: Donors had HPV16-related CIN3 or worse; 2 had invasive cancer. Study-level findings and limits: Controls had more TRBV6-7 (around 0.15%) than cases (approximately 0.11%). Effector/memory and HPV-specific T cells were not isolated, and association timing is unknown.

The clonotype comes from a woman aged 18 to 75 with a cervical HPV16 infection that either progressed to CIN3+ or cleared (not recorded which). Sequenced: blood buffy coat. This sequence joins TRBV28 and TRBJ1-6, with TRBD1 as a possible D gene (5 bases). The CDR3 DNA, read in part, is TGTGCCAGCAGTCCCCCCGACGGGGGAGGATCACCC. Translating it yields CASSPPDGGGSP. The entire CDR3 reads CASSPPDGGGSPLHF.